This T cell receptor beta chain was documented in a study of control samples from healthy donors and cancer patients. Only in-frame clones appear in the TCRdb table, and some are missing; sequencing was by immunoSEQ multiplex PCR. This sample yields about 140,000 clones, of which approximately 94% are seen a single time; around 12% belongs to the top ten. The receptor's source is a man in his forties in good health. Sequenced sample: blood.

The CDR3 nucleotides are TGTGCCAGCAGAGAGACCAGGGGAACAATGAGTCAGCCCCAGCATTTT. Protein: CASRETRGTMSQPQHF. J is TRBJ1-5 and V is TRBV16; D is perhaps TRBD1 (6 bases). The ends were cut back, 6 bases at V and 6 bases at J, with 21 bases in the middle. The CDR3 extends over 16 amino acids. Germline CDR1 is KGHSY and CDR2 is FQNENV.